Included here is one TCR beta chain sequence, with context. This clonotype has only one observation. Its antigen remains undetermined. Per-base qualities were not stored, and no clone one base away is much larger. Evidence from one read is weak. The sample is drawn from a study of glioma-infiltrating T cells (TCRdb year 2016). Context from the whole study: The study sequenced TCR alpha- and beta-chain repertoires from glioma tissue, from non-neoplastic brain tissue and from matched peripheral blood mononuclear cells. Each tissue-infiltrating repertoire was compared with the same patient's peripheral blood repertoire to measure divergence between tissue and blood T-cell populations. The paired cohort comprised three low-grade glioma patients, several primary glioblastoma patients and three non-glioma patients contributing non-neoplastic brain tissue.

General study outcomes and caveats: Very few CDR3 sequences were shared between tissue and blood, attributed to high CDR3 diversity and limited sampling. Small numbers underpinned the group comparisons: roughly 8 glioblastoma patients, three low-grade glioma patients and three non-neoplastic patients. VJ-independent divergence between tissue and blood was below expectation in non-neoplastic patients but above expectation in all gliomas, especially low-grade gliomas.

The iRepertoire nested amplicon-rescue multiplex PCR (arm-PCR) platform was used to amplify TCR alpha and beta CDR3 regions from RNA. For one-step reverse transcription and amplification, 100-400 ng of tissue mRNA or PBMC total RNA was used as input. Following bead purification, Illumina adapters were added through a secondary multiplex PCR, and the libraries were then gel-purified between 200 and 400 bp. Internal 6-nucleotide barcodes were carried by the libraries and were used for demultiplexing. Sequencing of libraries was performed on an Illumina MiSeq with 2x220 or 2x250 nucleotide paired-end reads. As for how the authors treated the data: Paired reads were merged using FLASH 1.2.11 and aligned with BWA-MEM to the GRCh37 human genome, and TRA and TRB reads were then extracted. V and J assignment used an IMGT-derived reference of cassette sequences and CDR3 motifs that included pseudogenes. Reads were translated in three frames, and productive CDR3s were defined by a C…FGXG motif without stop codons. Unique combinations of V-J cassette pair and CDR3 amino acid sequence were defined as clonotypes. Hamming distance filtering was applied to reads, with thresholds set by the sequence error rate of each sample in mapped regions. TCRdb passed the public sequencing reads through fastp at Q25 and MiXCR, retaining productive beta sequences. Each CDR3 protein gets just one entry, which takes the most common genes and DNA from the rows behind it. TCRdb's processing, not the authors', yielded these V and J calls. The sample table contains around 44,000 distinct CDR3 sequences; only one count was recorded for more than 20% of them. Jointly, the top ten make up roughly 6.8% of the sample.

CDR1 and CDR2 (SEHNR, FQNEAQ) derive from the germline V gene (reference sequence). Including cysteine and phenylalanine, the CDR3 has 17 amino acids. The entry retains the CDR3 DNA only, 51 bases that are in frame from base 1. The germline ends are 20 bases apart after V is trimmed by 5 bases and J by 2 bases. This receptor was identified in a human donor with low-grade glioma or glioblastoma, undergoing nonglioma brain surgery, or in good health (not recorded which). This chain is built from TRBV7-9 and TRBJ2-3; the D call could be TRBD1 or TRBD2, with each sharing 5 bases. Sequenced sample: glioma tissue, nonneoplastic brain tissue, or PBMCs (not recorded which). The DNA is as follows: TGTGCCAGCAGCGCAGTGTCGGGACGCATAGCCACAGATACGCAGTATTTT. Its amino acids are CASSAVSGRIATDTQYF.